A selection of T cell receptor beta chains follows, all from one sample in a study of blood T cell repertoires in COVID-19. Using immunoSEQ multiplex PCR, the repertoire was profiled, and TCRdb retains in-frame clones only, with some absent. The sample has about 250,000 clones, roughly 87% seen once; the top ten hold 3.5% to 5%. The material sequenced was peripheral blood. Source of these receptors: a woman in her forties who had recovered from COVID-19. Both conserved end residues are part of each CDR3. The D gene is left open where the match is weak. Where a row states a size, it is once, few, many or the class of an expanded clone; other rows omit it.

V	D	J	length	size	CDR3	DNA
TRBV19	TRBD1	TRBJ1-2	14	-	CASSLPGQGYGYTF	TGTGCCAGTAGCCTCCCGGGACAGGGGTATGGCTACACCTTC
TRBV12-3/TRBV12-4	-	TRBJ2-1	13	-	CASSFYSYNEQFF	TGTGCCAGCAGTTTCTACTCCTACAATGAGCAGTTCTTC
TRBV10-3	-	TRBJ1-6	15	-	CAISDRSSYNSPLHF	TGTGCCATCAGTGACCGGAGCTCCTATAATTCACCCCTCCACTTT
TRBV3-1/TRBV3-2	-	TRBJ1-6	19	-	CASSQEVRRGSSYNSPLHF	TGTGCCAGCAGCCAAGAAGTGAGGCGAGGGAGCTCCTATAATTCACCCCTCCACTTT
TRBV5-1	-	TRBJ2-7	14	-	CASSLGVSGAEQYF	TGCGCCAGCAGCTTGGGGGTGTCTGGGGCCGAGCAGTACTTC
TRBV11-3	-	TRBJ1-2	11	-	CASSPGYGYTF	TGTGCCAGCAGCCCAGGGTATGGCTACACCTTC
TRBV6-5	TRBD1	TRBJ2-7	14	-	CACYGTGKRREQYF	TGTGCCTGCTACGGGACAGGGAAACGCCGGGAGCAGTACTTC
TRBV28	-	TRBJ2-7	15	-	CASSFIDRNAYEQYF	TGTGCCAGCAGTTTCATCGACAGGAACGCGTACGAGCAGTACTTC
TRBV11-3	TRBD2	TRBJ2-1	14	-	CASSRSGMINEQFF	TGTGCCAGCAGCCGAAGCGGGATGATAAATGAGCAGTTCTTC
TRBV3-1/TRBV3-2	TRBD2	TRBJ2-1	16	-	CASSQSGLAEYNEQFF	TGTGCCAGCAGCCAATCGGGACTAGCGGAGTACAATGAGCAGTTCTTC
TRBV3-1/TRBV3-2	-	TRBJ2-7	13	-	CASSRGTSYEQYF	TGTGCCAGCAGCCGGGGCACCTCCTACGAGCAGTACTTC
TRBV18	TRBD2	TRBJ2-2	15	-	CASSPPTSGTGELFF	TGTGCCAGCTCACCACCGACTAGCGGCACCGGGGAGCTGTTTTTT
TRBV3-1/TRBV3-2	-	TRBJ1-6	12	-	CASSQASPPLHF	TGTGCCAGCAGCCAAGCGTCTCCCCCCCTCCACTTT
TRBV14	TRBD2	TRBJ2-5	15	-	CASSPILAGVETQYF	TGTGCCAGCAGCCCTATCCTAGCGGGGGTGGAGACCCAGTACTTC
TRBV5-1	TRBD2	TRBJ2-2	15	-	CASSPGTSGAGELFF	TGCGCCAGCAGCCCCGGGACTAGCGGGGCCGGGGAGCTGTTTTTT
TRBV2	TRBD1	TRBJ1-1	16	-	CASAGQGRLSNTEAFF	TGTGCCAGCGCCGGACAGGGTCGTTTGTCGAACACTGAAGCTTTCTTT
TRBV2	TRBD1	TRBJ2-5	15	once	CASSELRDSQETQYF	TGTGCCAGCAGTGAACTCAGGGACAGTCAAGAGACCCAGTACTTC
TRBV7-9	-	TRBJ2-1	15	-	CASSLGGGYYNEQFF	TGTGCCAGCAGCTTAGGAGGCGGGTATTACAATGAGCAGTTCTTC
TRBV6-1	-	TRBJ1-2	15	few	CASSESMAGERGYTF	TGTGCCAGCAGTGAATCCATGGCAGGGGAGAGGGGCTACACCTTC
TRBV19	TRBD1	TRBJ1-5	15	-	CASSNADRVNQPQHF	TGTGCCAGTAGTAACGCGGACAGGGTCAATCAGCCCCAGCATTTT
TRBV27	TRBD1	TRBJ2-7	15	-	CASSSIADRDNEQYF	TGTGCCAGCAGCTCCATAGCGGACAGGGACAACGAGCAGTACTTC
TRBV6-2/TRBV6-3	-	TRBJ2-3	16	once	CASSYAPGVLADTQYF	TGTGCCAGCAGTTATGCTCCAGGGGTCCTCGCAGATACGCAGTATTTT
TRBV3-1/TRBV3-2	TRBD1	TRBJ1-5	15	-	CASSPDRVGNQPQHF	TGTGCCAGCAGCCCCGACAGGGTAGGCAATCAGCCCCAGCATTTT
TRBV3-1/TRBV3-2	TRBD1	TRBJ1-2	14	-	CASSQAGQIYGYTF	TGTGCCAGCAGCCAAGCGGGACAGATCTATGGCTACACCTTC
TRBV11-2	TRBD1	TRBJ1-3	14	-	CASTRGSTGNTIYF	TGTGCCAGCACCAGGGGGTCGACTGGAAACACCATATATTTT
TRBV6-4	TRBD1	TRBJ2-3	16	once	CASSDSSGTGSDTQYF	TGTGCCAGCAGTGACTCGAGCGGGACAGGGTCAGATACGCAGTATTTT
TRBV11-2	-	TRBJ1-1	15	-	CASSLASLLQTEAFF	TGTGCCAGCAGCTTAGCCTCCCTTTTACAGACTGAAGCTTTCTTT
TRBV19	TRBD1	TRBJ1-2	15	-	CASTHRDRGNYGYTF	TGTGCCAGTACACACCGGGACAGGGGTAACTATGGCTACACCTTC